Listed below are T cell receptor beta chains from one sample, sequenced in a study of cytomegalovirus exposure and HLA in healthy donors. Repertoires were generated with immunoSEQ multiplex PCR, while TCRdb's copy carries only in-frame clones and drops some. Counted here are 210,000 or so clones, around 89% occurring once; the ten biggest clones make up around 1%. The sequenced material came from PBMCs. The receptors shown here come from a young woman in good health and CMV-seronegative. The CDR3 runs from the conserved cysteine through the conserved F or W. The order of the fields is V gene, CDR3 protein.

v_gene: TRBV6-4; CDR3aa: CASSTGLAGTNEQFF
v_gene: TRBV2; CDR3aa: CAMSGDARGANGLTF
v_gene: TRBV13; CDR3aa: CASSLPGQGWGTEAFF
v_gene: TRBV18; CDR3aa: CASSRNREDTEAFF
v_gene: TRBV2; CDR3aa: CASRDSGASYNEQFF
v_gene: TRBV10-1; CDR3aa: CASRGTSGLGELFF
v_gene: TRBV6-4; CDR3aa: CASSDQPGNYGYTF
v_gene: TRBV9; CDR3aa: CASSVHQESGGSTDTQYF
v_gene: TRBV5-4; CDR3aa: CASSLSDSYNEQFF
v_gene: TRBV6-1; CDR3aa: CASSEVGGSNQPQHF
v_gene: TRBV5-1; CDR3aa: CASSPTSGGPDTQYF
v_gene: TRBV19; CDR3aa: CASSIVGTLNTGELFF
v_gene: TRBV4-3; CDR3aa: CASSQDLFNTEAFF
v_gene: TRBV19; CDR3aa: CASSYTLSSYNEQFF